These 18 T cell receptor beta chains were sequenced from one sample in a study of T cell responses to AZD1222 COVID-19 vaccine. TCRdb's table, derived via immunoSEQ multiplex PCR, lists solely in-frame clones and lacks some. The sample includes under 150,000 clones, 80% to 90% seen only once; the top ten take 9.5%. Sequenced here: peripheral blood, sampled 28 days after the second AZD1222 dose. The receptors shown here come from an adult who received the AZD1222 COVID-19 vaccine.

The CDR3 sequence is CASSRTGVDTGELFF. In DNA form, the CDR3 reads TGTGCCAGCAGTCGGACAGGGGTAGACACCGGGGAGCTGTTTTTT. The chain couples TRBV6-2 or TRBV6-3 to TRBJ2-2; 9 positions match TRBD1. The CDR3 loop spans 15 amino acids. The germline gives CDR1 MNHEY, CDR2 SVGEGT. The ends lost 5 bases at V and 3 bases at J; junction bases unmatched: 4.

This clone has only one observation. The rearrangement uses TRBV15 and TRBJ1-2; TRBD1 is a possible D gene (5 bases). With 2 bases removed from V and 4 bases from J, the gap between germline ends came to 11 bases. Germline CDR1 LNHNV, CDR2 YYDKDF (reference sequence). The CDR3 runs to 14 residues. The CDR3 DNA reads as TGTGCCACCAGCAGACTCGAAACAGGCTATGGCTACACCTTC. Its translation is CATSRLETGYGYTF.

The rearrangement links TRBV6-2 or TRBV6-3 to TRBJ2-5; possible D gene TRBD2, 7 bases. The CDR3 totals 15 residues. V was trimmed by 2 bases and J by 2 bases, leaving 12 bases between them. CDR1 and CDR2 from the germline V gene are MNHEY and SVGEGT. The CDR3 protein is CASSYGRDNQETQYF. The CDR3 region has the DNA TGTGCCAGCAGTTACGGGAGGGACAATCAAGAGACCCAGTACTTC.

DNA for the CDR3: TGTGCCAGCAGTTACCTTCGGGGGGCGAACTATGGCTACACCTTC. Its protein is CASSYLRGANYGYTF. The rearrangement uses TRBV6-5 and TRBJ1-2; TRBD1 is a possible D gene (6 bases). V lost 2 bases, J lost 2 bases, and 12 bases lay in between. This CDR3 has 15 residues. CDR1 is MNHEY, CDR2 SVGAGI, per germline.

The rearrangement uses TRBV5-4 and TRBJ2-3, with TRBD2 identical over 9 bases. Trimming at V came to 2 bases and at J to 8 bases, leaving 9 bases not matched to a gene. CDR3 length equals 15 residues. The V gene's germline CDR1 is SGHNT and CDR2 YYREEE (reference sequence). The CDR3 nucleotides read TGTGCCAGCAGCTTTACGGCGGGGGGGCGGGGTACGCAGTATTTT. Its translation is CASSFTAGGRGTQYF.

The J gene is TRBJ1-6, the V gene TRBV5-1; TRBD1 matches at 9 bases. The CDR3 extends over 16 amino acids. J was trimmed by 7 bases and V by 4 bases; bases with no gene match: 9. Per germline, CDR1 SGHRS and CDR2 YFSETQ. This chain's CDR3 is CASSTVGQGRNSPLHF. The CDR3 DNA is TGCGCCAGCAGCACCGTAGGACAGGGGCGGAATTCACCCCTCCACTTT.

As DNA, the CDR3 is TGTGCCAGCAGCCCACGGACAGGGCTCACTGAAGCTTTCTTT. It specifies CASSPRTGLTEAFF. This sequence joins TRBV3-1 (or the pseudogene TRBV3-2) and TRBJ1-1; 8 positions match TRBD1. The length of the CDR3 is 14 residues. The J segment lost 4 bases and the V segment lost 4 bases, leaving 5 bases of the junction unmatched. CDR1 is LGHDT, CDR2 YNNKEL, per germline (reference sequence).

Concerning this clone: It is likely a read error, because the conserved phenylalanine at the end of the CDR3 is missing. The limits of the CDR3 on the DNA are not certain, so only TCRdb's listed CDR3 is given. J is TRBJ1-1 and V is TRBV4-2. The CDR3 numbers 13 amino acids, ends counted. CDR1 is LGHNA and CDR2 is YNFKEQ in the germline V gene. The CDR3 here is CASSQEEAATPYI.

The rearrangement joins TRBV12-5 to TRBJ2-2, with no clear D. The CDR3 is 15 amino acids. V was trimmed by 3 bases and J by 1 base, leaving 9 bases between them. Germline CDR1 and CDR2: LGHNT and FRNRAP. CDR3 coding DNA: TGTGCTAGTGGTTTAGGGCATTTGAACACCGGGGAGCTGTTTTTT. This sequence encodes CASGLGHLNTGELFF.

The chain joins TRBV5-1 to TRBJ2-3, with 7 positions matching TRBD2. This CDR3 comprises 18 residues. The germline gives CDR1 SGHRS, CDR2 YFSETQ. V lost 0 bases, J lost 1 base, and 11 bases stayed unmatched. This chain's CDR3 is CASSLAPQGTSGTDTQYF. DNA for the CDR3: TGCGCCAGCAGCTTGGCCCCTCAGGGAACTAGCGGCACAGATACGCAGTATTTT. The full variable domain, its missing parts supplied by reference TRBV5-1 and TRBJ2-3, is KAGVTQTPRYLIKTRGQQVTLSCSPISGHRSVSWYQQTPGQGLQFLFEYFSETQRNKGNFPGRFSGRQFSNSRSEMNVSTLELGDSALYLCASSLAPQGTSGTDTQYFGPGTRLTVL.

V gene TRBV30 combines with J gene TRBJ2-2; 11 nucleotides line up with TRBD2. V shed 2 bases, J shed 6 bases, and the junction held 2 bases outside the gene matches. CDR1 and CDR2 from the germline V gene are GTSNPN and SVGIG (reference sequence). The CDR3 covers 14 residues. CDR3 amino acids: CAWSRGLAAGELFF. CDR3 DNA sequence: TGTGCCTGGAGTAGGGGACTAGCGGCCGGGGAGCTGTTTTTT.

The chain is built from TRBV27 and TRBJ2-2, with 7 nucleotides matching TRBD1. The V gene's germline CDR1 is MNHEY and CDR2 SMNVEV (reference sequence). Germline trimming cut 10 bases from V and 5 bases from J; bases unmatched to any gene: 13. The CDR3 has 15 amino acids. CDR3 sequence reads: CATQRQGSRTGELFF. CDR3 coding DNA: TGTGCCACCCAAAGACAGGGATCGAGGACCGGGGAGCTGTTTTTT.

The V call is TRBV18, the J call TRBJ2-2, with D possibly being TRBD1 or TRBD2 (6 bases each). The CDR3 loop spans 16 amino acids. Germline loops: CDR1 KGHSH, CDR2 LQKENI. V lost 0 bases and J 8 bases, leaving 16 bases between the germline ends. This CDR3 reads CASSPPQGGEEGELFF. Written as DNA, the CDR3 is TGTGCCAGCTCACCACCACAGGGAGGCGAAGAGGGGGAGCTGTTTTTT.

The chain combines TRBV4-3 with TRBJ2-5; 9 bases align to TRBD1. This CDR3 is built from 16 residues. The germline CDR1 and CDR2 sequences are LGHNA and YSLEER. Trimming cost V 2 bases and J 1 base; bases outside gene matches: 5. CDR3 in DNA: TGCGCCAGCAGCCAATCCGGGACAGGGTCCCAAGAGACCCAGTACTTC. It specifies CASSQSGTGSQETQYF.

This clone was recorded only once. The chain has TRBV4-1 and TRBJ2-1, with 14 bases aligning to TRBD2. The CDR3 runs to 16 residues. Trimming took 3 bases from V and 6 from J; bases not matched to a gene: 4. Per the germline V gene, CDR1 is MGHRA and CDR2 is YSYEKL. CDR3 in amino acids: CASSQAGLAGVNEQFF. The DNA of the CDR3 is TGCGCCAGCAGCCAGGCGGGACTAGCGGGAGTCAATGAGCAGTTCTTC.

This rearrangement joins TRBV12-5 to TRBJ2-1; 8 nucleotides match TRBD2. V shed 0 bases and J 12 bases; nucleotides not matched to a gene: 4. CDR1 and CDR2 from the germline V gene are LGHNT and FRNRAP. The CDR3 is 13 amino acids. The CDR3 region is CASGLVRAGGQFF. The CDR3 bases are TGTGCTAGTGGTTTGGTAAGGGCGGGGGGGCAGTTCTTC.

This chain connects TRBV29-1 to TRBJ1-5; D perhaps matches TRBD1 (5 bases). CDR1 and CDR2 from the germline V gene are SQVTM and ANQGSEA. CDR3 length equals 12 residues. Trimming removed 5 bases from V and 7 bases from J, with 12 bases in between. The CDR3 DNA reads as TGCAGCGTTTCAATCTGGGGGCAGCCCCAGCATTTT. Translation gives CSVSIWGQPQHF.

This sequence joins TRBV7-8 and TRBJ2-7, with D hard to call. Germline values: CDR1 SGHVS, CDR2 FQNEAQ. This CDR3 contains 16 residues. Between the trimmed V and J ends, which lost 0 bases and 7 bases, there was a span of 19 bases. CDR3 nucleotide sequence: TGTGCCAGCAGCTTAGCCAGGCACCAACCGCACACAGAGCAGTACTTC. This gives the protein CASSLARHQPHTEQYF.